This TCR beta chain was profiled in a study of T cells in Graves' hyperthyroidism and ophthalmopathy. Using RNA transcripts as the source, TCR beta CDR3 regions were amplified. The HTBI primer set was used in a first-round RT-PCR of the TCR CDR3. TCRdb independently ran MiXCR on the multiplex PCR reads; one entry per CDR3 protein. The data contain about 700,000 distinct CDR3 sequences, about 14% of them singletons. The V gene lost 0 bases and the J gene lost 1 base, with 8 bases spanning the gap. Germline CDR1 and CDR2: SEHNR and FQNEAQ (reference sequence). The CDR3 is 15 residues long. The TCR was taken from a woman under 30 with Graves' hyperthyroidism. V and J are TRBV7-9 and TRBJ2-3; D perhaps matches TRBD2 (5 bases). The sequenced material came from blood. This CDR3 is CASSLAPEGTDTQYF. The CDR3 DNA is TGTGCCAGCAGCTTAGCCCCGGAGGGCACAGATACGCAGTATTTT.